The rows below give T cell receptor beta chains drawn from one sample of a study of identical twins. TCRdb itself ran the 5' RACE reads through MiXCR, one entry per CDR3 protein. The repertoire consists of 210,000 or so distinct CDR3 sequences, with roughly 15% occurring once and the leading ten covering around two fifths. This same sample was also part of a study on T cells expressing NK-cell markers.

Material for sequencing was CD8+ T cells sorted from blood. These receptors all stem from a woman aged 18-29 years in good health. The CDR3 runs from the conserved cysteine through the conserved F or W. Each record gives: clone size, J gene, D gene, V gene, CDR3 DNA, CDR3 protein. The D gene is left open where the match is weak. Size is omitted from some rows. Given values are once, few, many or a class for expanded clones.

>few|TRBJ2-3|TRBD2|TRBV9
TGTGCCAGCAGCGAGGGCGGGAGTGGCACAGATACGCAGTATTTT
CASSEGGSGTDTQYF
>few|TRBJ2-3|TRBD1|TRBV6-1
TGTGCCAGCAGTGACGAGGGACAGGCTGCCCCCACAGATACGCAGTATTTT
CASSDEGQAAPTDTQYF
>few|TRBJ2-5|NA|TRBV5-5
TGTGCCCACGACAGAAAACTCCAAGAGACCCAGTACTTC
CAHDRKLQETQYF
>few|TRBJ1-6|NA|TRBV10-3
TGTGCCGCATGGGAGGGGCGGAGCCATAATTCACCCCTCCACTTT
CAAWEGRSHNSPLHF
>NA|TRBJ2-1|TRBD2|TRBV6-1
TGTGCCAGCAGTGTGCAGTCTACTAGCGGGAGGCTTTTCTACAATGAGCAGTTCTTC
CASSVQSTSGRLFYNEQFF
>few|TRBJ2-1|NA|TRBV20-1
TGCAGTGCTAGATTCGTCGACCGCACCTATGAGCAGTTCTTC
CSARFVDRTYEQFF
>few|TRBJ2-2|TRBD2|TRBV4-1
TGCGCCAGCAGCCAAATAGGGAGGGCGACTCCGTCGGACACCGGGGAGCTGTTTTTT
CASSQIGRATPSDTGELFF
>few|TRBJ2-1|NA|TRBV11-3
TGTGCCAGCAGCTTGATTAGCGGACCCTACAATGAGCAGTTCTTC
CASSLISGPYNEQFF
>NA|TRBJ2-1|TRBD2|TRBV20-1
TGCAGTGCTAGTCCGAGCGGGAGGGCCAACAATGAGCAGTTCTTC
CSASPSGRANNEQFF
>NA|TRBJ2-1|TRBD2|TRBV20-1
TGCAGTGCTAGAGATTTCCTAGCGGGAGGATATGAGCAGTTCTTC
CSARDFLAGGYEQFF